Following are 18 T cell receptor beta chains from one sample sequenced in a study of cytomegalovirus exposure and HLA in healthy donors. With 60 Vbeta and 13 Jbeta primers, the PCR was carried out. Sequencing used immunoSEQ multiplex PCR; TCRdb keeps in-frame clones, though not all of them. The sample shows about 92,000 clones, 80% of them seen only once. Sequenced: PBMCs. Every receptor here comes from a man younger than 30 in good health and CMV-seronegative.

This clone was counted a few times. The gene calls are TRBV5-1 and TRBJ1-1, with D perhaps TRBD1 (5 bases). The CDR3 is made up of 13 amino acids. Germline CDR1 is SGHRS and CDR2 is YFSETQ. Trimming removed 3 bases at V and 4 bases at J, with 10 bases between. CDR3: CASSSSTGTEAFF. The DNA of the CDR3 is TGCGCCAGCAGCTCTTCTACAGGCACTGAAGCTTTCTTT.

In its sample, this clone was seen once. Written as DNA, the CDR3 is TGTGCCAGCAGCTTCGCCGGGACTAGCGGGGGGGCCCGTGTAGATACGCAGTATTTT. It yields the protein CASSFAGTSGGARVDTQYF. The V call is TRBV13, the J call TRBJ2-3; TRBD2 aligns across 16 bases. V lost 3 bases and J lost 5; bases outside the gene matches: 11. This CDR3 is built from 19 residues. Germline CDR1 is PRHDT and CDR2 is FYEKMQ (reference sequence).

V usage is TRBV12-1 and J usage is TRBJ2-3; TRBD2 was called by the table and not checked on the DNA. TRBV12-1 is classified as a pseudogene. The CDR3 has 15 amino acids. CDR3 loop: CASSFVRSGTDTQYF. The CDR3 DNA reads TGTGCCAGCAGCTTTGTGAGGTCGGGGACAGATACGCAGTATTTT.

V usage is TRBV5-4 and J usage is TRBJ1-2, with TRBD1 identical over 11 bases. Per germline, CDR1 SGHNT and CDR2 YYREEE (reference sequence). Trimming took 9 bases from V and 11 from J; bases not matched to a gene: 6. The CDR3 loop spans 11 amino acids. The CDR3 DNA follows: TGTGCCACCACCCGGGACAGGGGGTACACCTTC. It yields the protein CATTRDRGYTF. Drawing the rest from reference TRBV5-4 and TRBJ1-2, the complete variable domain is ETGVTQSPTHLIKTRGQQVTLRCSSQSGHNTVSWYQQALGQGPQFIFQYYREEENGRGNFPPRFSGLQFPNYSSELNVNALELDDSALYLCATTRDRGYTFGSGTRLTVV.

A single count supports this clone. V usage is TRBV5-1 and J usage is TRBJ2-1; 16 positions match TRBD2. From germline, CDR1 is SGHRS and CDR2 YFSETQ. This CDR3 is built from 17 residues. Trimming took 2 bases from V and 7 from J; bases not matched to a gene: 6. The CDR3 DNA reads TGCGCCAGCAGCTTCGGGACTAGCGGGGGGGCGGTGAATGAGCAGTTCTTC. Protein product: CASSFGTSGGAVNEQFF. Filled out from reference TRBV5-1 and TRBJ2-1, the complete variable domain reads KAGVTQTPRYLIKTRGQQVTLSCSPISGHRSVSWYQQTPGQGLQFLFEYFSETQRNKGNFPGRFSGRQFSNSRSEMNVSTLELGDSALYLCASSFGTSGGAVNEQFFGPGTRLTVL.

The gene calls are TRBV5-4 and TRBJ1-1; D not resolved. The CDR3 is 14 residues long. V gave up 0 bases and J gave up 7 bases, with 13 bases separating them. Germline V gene lookup returns CDR1 SGHNT and CDR2 YYREEE (reference sequence). The CDR3 DNA reads TGTGCCAGCAGCTTGGCCGGGAGGGCGGATGAAGCTTTCTTT. It encodes CASSLAGRADEAFF.

The V gene is TRBV19, the J gene TRBJ1-1; no firm D call. Trimming shortened V by 4 bases and J by 1 base, and 13 bases separated the two germline ends. The CDR3 spans 15 residues. Germline V lookup: CDR1 LNHDA, CDR2 SQIVND (reference sequence). The CDR3 region has the DNA TGTGCCAGTAGTACCTGGACTCTGGGGAACACTGAAGCTTTCTTT. This encodes CASSTWTLGNTEAFF. Looking up the rest from reference TRBV19 and TRBJ1-1 gives the full variable domain: DGGITQSPKYLFRKEGQNVTLSCEQNLNHDAMYWYRQDPGQGLRLIYYSQIVNDFQKGDIAEGYSVSREKKESFPLTVTSAQKNPTAFYLCASSTWTLGNTEAFFGQGTRLTVV.

This chain links TRBV2 with TRBJ1-3; unclear D gene. Germline CDR1 is SNHLY and CDR2 is FYNNEI. This CDR3 is 14 amino acids long. Trimming took 8 bases from V and 6 from J, leaving 17 bases between them. For the CDR3, the DNA is TGTGCCAGCCGCCAAAGCGTAGAGGTAAACACCATATATTTT. Translating it yields CASRQSVEVNTIYF.

The CDR3 DNA sequence: TGTGCCAGCAGCTTAACTCTGGAACAGGGGAGGAATCAGCCCCAGCATTTT. Translated, it gives CASSLTLEQGRNQPQHF. The rearrangement joins TRBV7-2 to TRBJ1-5, with 7 bases matching TRBD1. CDR3 length equals 17 residues. V shed 2 bases, J shed 4 bases, and the junction held 11 bases outside the gene matches. Per germline, CDR1 SGHTA and CDR2 FQGNSA.

The chain is built from TRBV6-5 and TRBJ1-4; D is perhaps TRBD1 (5 bases). In germline, CDR1 is MNHEY, CDR2 SVGAGI. Trimming left V 4 bases short and J 1 base short, with 10 bases between. The CDR3 spans 15 residues. The chain's CDR3 is CASSWGGETNEKLFF. The CDR3 nucleotides read TGTGCCAGCAGTTGGGGGGGGGAAACTAATGAAAAACTGTTTTTT.

The V and J genes are TRBV5-6 and TRBJ2-7; 7 bases align to TRBD1. This CDR3 contains 13 residues. Germline V CDR1 and CDR2: SGHDT, YYEEEE. The trim removed 1 base at V and 3 bases at J, leaving 1 base unmatched. The CDR3 loop is CASSLRDSYEQYF. CDR3 DNA sequence: TGTGCCAGCAGCTTGCGGGACAGCTACGAGCAGTACTTC.

This chain links TRBV6-5 with TRBJ2-3; 8 bases match TRBD2. The V gene end was trimmed by 0 bases and the J gene end by 5 bases; junction bases not matched to a gene: 4. The germline V gene encodes CDR1 MNHEY and CDR2 SVGAGI. This CDR3 contains 15 residues. CDR3 loop: CASSYSGLVIDTQYF. DNA for the CDR3: TGTGCCAGCAGTTACTCGGGACTAGTCATAGATACGCAGTATTTT.

The V and J genes are TRBV6-4 and TRBJ2-1; unclear D gene. The CDR3 totals 14 residues. Trimming took off 2 bases at V and 5 bases at J, with 10 bases between the two ends. Germline-derived CDR1 and CDR2 are MRHNA and SNTAGT. CDR3 in DNA: TGTGCCAGCAGTGACCCCCCTCTACACAATGAGCAGTTCTTC. It translates to CASSDPPLHNEQFF.

The chain recombines TRBV23-1 with TRBJ1-2; 7 positions match TRBD1. TRBV23-1 is annotated as an ORF whose role is uncertain. The V gene end was trimmed by 0 bases and the J gene end by 8 bases; junction bases not matched to a gene: 6. The CDR3 has 14 amino acids. The CDR3 sequence is CASSQSGTEGGYTF. CDR3 sequence (DNA): TGCGCCAGCAGTCAATCAGGGACAGAGGGAGGCTACACCTTC.

The gene calls are TRBV6-1 and TRBJ2-1; 9 bases map to TRBD1. CDR3 size: 16 residues. V gave up 4 bases and J gave up 7 bases; unmatched junction bases: 11. CDR1 and CDR2 from the germline V gene are MNHNS and SASEGT. In DNA form, the CDR3 reads TGTGCCAGCAGTGTACAGGGACAGGGACTCGTAAATGAGCAGTTCTTC. It yields the protein CASSVQGQGLVNEQFF.

V gene TRBV6-5 combines with J gene TRBJ1-2, with 7 bases lining up with TRBD1. The CDR3 length is 14 residues. Germline V gene sequence: CDR1 MNHEY, CDR2 SVGAGI. J gave up 6 bases and V 5 bases, and 9 bases lay outside the gene matches. CDR3 amino acids: CASSEVSRGHGYTF. CDR3 DNA sequence: TGTGCCAGCAGTGAAGTGAGTAGGGGGCATGGCTACACCTTC.

V and J are TRBV27 and TRBJ1-5; maybe TRBD1 (6 bases). Germline V gene data show CDR1 as MNHEY and CDR2 as SMNVEV (reference sequence). Between the trimmed V and J ends, which lost 5 bases and 7 bases, there was a span of 21 bases. The CDR3 loop spans 16 amino acids. CDR3: CASSRIDRLHSQPQHF. The CDR3 DNA reads as TGTGCCAGCAGTCGCATTGACAGGCTACACTCCCAGCCCCAGCATTTT.

The gene calls are TRBV12-5 and TRBJ2-2, with D maybe TRBD1 (6 bases). From germline, CDR1 is LGHNT and CDR2 FRNRAP. The length of the CDR3 is 19 residues. V was shortened by 0 bases and J by 5 bases, with 22 bases between the two germline ends. The DNA of the CDR3 is TGTGCTAGTGGTTTGGTAATTCTTTTTGGGCAGGGGAGTACCGGGGAGCTGTTTTTT. Encoded protein: CASGLVILFGQGSTGELFF.